Listed below are T cell receptor beta chains from one sample, sequenced in a study of blood T cell repertoires in COVID-19. Clones were sequenced by immunoSEQ multiplex PCR, and TCRdb holds only the in-frame ones, with some missing. The sample carries about 63,000 clones, around three quarters recorded once. Source material: peripheral blood. Receptors originate from a human donor in a cohort sampled during active COVID-19. CDR3s include the opening cysteine and the closing phenylalanine or tryptophan. A D gene is named only where the DNA matches it firmly. Part of the rows lack a size; the others show once, few, many or a class for expanded clones.

abundance,v_gene,d_gene,j_gene,CDR3aa,CDR3nt
.,TRBV6-5,TRBD1,TRBJ1-4,CASSPDRANEKLFF,TGTGCCAGCAGTCCGGACAGGGCAAATGAAAAACTGTTTTTT
.,TRBV10-1,.,TRBJ2-1,CASSEGSYNEQFF,TGCGCCAGCAGTGAGGGCAGTTACAATGAGCAGTTCTTC
.,TRBV12-5,TRBD1,TRBJ1-4,CASGLGQGRGGKLFF,TGTGCTAGTGGACTTGGACAGGGGAGGGGAGGAAAACTGTTTTTT
.,TRBV4-1,.,TRBJ2-5,CASSQNRGGKTQYF,TGCGCCAGCAGCCAGAACAGGGGAGGAAAGACCCAGTACTTC
.,TRBV6-1,TRBD2,TRBJ2-3,CASSEAPSGRSKYF,TGTGCCAGCAGTGAAGCTCCCAGCGGGAGGTCTAAATATTTT
.,TRBV29-1,TRBD1,TRBJ1-2,CSVRTGGADYGYTF,TGCAGCGTTCGGACAGGGGGCGCGGACTATGGCTACACCTTC
.,TRBV6-6,.,TRBJ1-5,CASSYSKSRENQPQHF,TGTGCCAGCAGTTACTCTAAGTCGAGGGAGAATCAGCCCCAGCATTTT
medium-sized,TRBV24-1,TRBD1,TRBJ2-7,CATSDSNRDRSYEQYF,TGTGCCACCAGTGATTCCAATCGGGACAGGTCCTACGAGCAGTACTTC
few,TRBV5-1,.,TRBJ2-7,CASSLASSGPYEQYF,TGCGCCAGCAGCTTGGCCTCGTCAGGTCCCTACGAGCAGTACTTC
.,TRBV18,.,TRBJ2-1,CASSPRDEEQFF,TGTGCCAGCTCACCGCGGGATGAGGAGCAGTTCTTC
.,TRBV7-3,.,TRBJ2-1,CASSSPGNNEQFF,TGTGCCAGCAGCTCACCCGGGAACAATGAGCAGTTCTTC
.,TRBV29-1,.,TRBJ1-4,CSVADNQYRGEKLFF,TGCAGCGTTGCAGACAACCAATACCGGGGTGAAAAACTGTTTTTT
.,TRBV27,TRBD1,TRBJ1-6,CASSGSGGNNSPLHF,TGTGCCAGCAGTGGATCAGGGGGAAATAATTCACCCCTCCACTTT
.,TRBV29-1,.,TRBJ1-2,CSVGTGVYGYTF,TGCAGCGTTGGAACCGGGGTTTATGGCTACACCTTC
.,TRBV12-3/TRBV12-4,TRBD1,TRBJ1-2,CASSRTGYGYTF,TGTGCCAGCAGTCGGACAGGTTATGGCTACACCTTC
.,TRBV7-9,TRBD1,TRBJ1-5,CASSLDRRQPQHF,TGTGCCAGCAGCTTGGACAGGCGTCAGCCCCAGCATTTT
.,TRBV7-2,TRBD2,TRBJ2-3,CASSPLADSTDTQYF,TGTGCCAGCAGCCCACTAGCGGATAGCACAGATACGCAGTATTTT
.,TRBV7-9,TRBD1,TRBJ2-7,CASSLGDRGYKQYF,TGTGCCAGCAGCTTAGGGGACAGGGGGTATAAGCAGTACTTC
.,TRBV25-1,TRBD1,TRBJ2-5,CASSELGTGNGRQTQYF,TGTGCCAGCAGTGAATTGGGGACAGGGAACGGCCGCCAGACCCAGTACTTC
.,TRBV9,.,TRBJ2-3,CASSVAWEADTQYF,TGTGCCAGCAGCGTAGCGTGGGAGGCAGATACGCAGTATTTT
.,TRBV30,TRBD2,TRBJ2-7,CASDRGLPYEQYF,TGTGCCTCCGACCGGGGACTACCCTACGAGCAGTACTTC
.,TRBV5-1,TRBD1,TRBJ1-3,CASSLDRDDTIYF,TGCGCCAGCAGCCTGGACAGGGATGACACCATATATTTT
.,TRBV21-1,.,TRBJ1-5,CASSKAETGGRQPQHF,TGTGCCAGCAGCAAAGCAGAGACAGGGGGCCGTCAGCCCCAGCATTTT
.,TRBV7-2,.,TRBJ2-7,CASSLVLAEQYF,TGTGCCAGCAGCTTAGTTCTGGCCGAGCAGTACTTC
.,TRBV10-3,.,TRBJ1-2,CAITGGLQGPWLGYTF,TGTGCCATCACCGGGGGACTCCAAGGACCTTGGCTGGGCTACACCTTC
once,TRBV5-1,.,TRBJ2-3,CASRVGARGTDTQYF,TGCGCCAGCAGGGTGGGGGCGCGGGGCACAGATACGCAGTATTTT
.,TRBV24-1,TRBD1,TRBJ2-5,CATSDGSTGEETQYF,TGTGCCACCAGTGATGGGTCGACAGGGGAAGAGACCCAGTACTTC
.,TRBV28,.,TRBJ1-1,CASSSPGHGVLNTEAFF,TGTGCCAGCAGTTCCCCGGGACACGGTGTACTGAACACTGAAGCTTTCTTT
.,TRBV7-8,.,TRBJ1-2,CASSLDGSYGYTF,TGTGCCAGCAGCTTAGACGGGTCCTATGGCTACACCTTC
.,TRBV5-1,TRBD1,TRBJ2-5,CASSSPTGGETQYF,TGCGCCAGCAGCTCCCCGACAGGGGGAGAGACCCAGTACTTC
many,TRBV28,TRBD1,TRBJ1-5,CASRSTGTGGVGGGNQPQHF,TGTGCCAGCAGATCTACCGGGACAGGGGGCGTTGGGGGCGGCAATCAGCCCCAGCATTTT
.,TRBV7-6,.,TRBJ2-5,CASSTRQGGTQYF,TGTGCCAGCAGCACACGACAAGGAGGGACCCAGTACTTC
.,TRBV5-1,TRBD2,TRBJ2-1,CASSLAALAGVDNEQFF,TGCGCCAGCAGCTTGGCCGCTCTAGCGGGAGTAGACAATGAGCAGTTCTTC
.,TRBV12-3/TRBV12-4,.,TRBJ2-7,CASSLGRNYEQYF,TGTGCCAGCAGTTTGGGCAGGAACTACGAGCAGTACTTC
.,TRBV30,TRBD1,TRBJ1-5,CAWSVRGTGNQPQHF,TGTGCCTGGAGTGTACGGGGGACAGGCAATCAGCCCCAGCATTTT
.,TRBV5-5,TRBD1,TRBJ2-5,CASRTGQGRQETQYF,TGTGCCAGCAGAACCGGACAGGGGCGCCAAGAGACCCAGTACTTC
.,TRBV5-1,TRBD1,TRBJ2-1,CASSLGQGTSHPYNEQFF,TGCGCCAGCAGCTTGGGACAGGGGACATCCCATCCCTACAATGAGCAGTTCTTC
.,TRBV18,TRBD2,TRBJ2-7,CASSLWGGFSEQYF,TGTGCCAGCTCTCTCTGGGGGGGGTTCTCCGAGCAGTACTTC
.,TRBV28,.,TRBJ2-2,CASSLGGYGGELFF,TGTGCCAGCAGTTTAGGGGGGTACGGCGGGGAGCTGTTTTTT
.,TRBV4-2,TRBD2,TRBJ2-1,CASSQETGTSRFF,TGTGCCAGCAGCCAAGAGACCGGGACTAGTAGGTTCTTC
.,TRBV5-1,TRBD2,TRBJ2-1,CASSNTVGGSFYNEQFF,TGCGCCAGCAGCAACACGGTCGGCGGGAGCTTCTACAATGAGCAGTTCTTC
.,TRBV29-1,TRBD1,TRBJ1-1,CRAGTVSAEAFF,TGCCGTGCCGGGACAGTGAGCGCTGAAGCTTTCTTT
.,TRBV30,.,TRBJ2-5,CAWSRRETQYF,TGTGCCTGGAGTCGGAGAGAGACCCAGTACTTC
.,TRBV12-5,TRBD1,TRBJ2-7,CASGLATGGLSYEQYF,TGTGCTAGTGGTTTGGCCACAGGGGGACTCAGCTACGAGCAGTACTTC
.,TRBV11-2,.,TRBJ1-1,CASSLVEGVNTEAFF,TGTGCCAGCAGCTTAGTGGAGGGAGTGAACACTGAAGCTTTCTTT